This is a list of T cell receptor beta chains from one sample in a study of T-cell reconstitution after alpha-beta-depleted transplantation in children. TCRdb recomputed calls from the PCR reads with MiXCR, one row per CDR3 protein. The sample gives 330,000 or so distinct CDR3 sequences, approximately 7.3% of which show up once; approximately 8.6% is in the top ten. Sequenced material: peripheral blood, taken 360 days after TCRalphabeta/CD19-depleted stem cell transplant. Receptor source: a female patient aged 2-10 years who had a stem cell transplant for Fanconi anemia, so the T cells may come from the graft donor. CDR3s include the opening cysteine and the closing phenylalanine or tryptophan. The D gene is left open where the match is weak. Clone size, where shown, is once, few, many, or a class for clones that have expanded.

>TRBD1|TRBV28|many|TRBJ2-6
TGTGCCAGCAGTCGACAGGGCTTCTCTGGGGCCAACGTCCTGACTTTC
CASSRQGFSGANVLTF
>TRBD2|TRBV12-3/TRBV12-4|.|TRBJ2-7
TGTGCCAGTAGACTAGCGGCTTCCTCCTACGAGCAGTACTTC
CASRLAASSYEQYF
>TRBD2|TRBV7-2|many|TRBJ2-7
TGTGCCAGCAGCTTAGCGTTTAGCGGGAGGGACTACGAGCAGTACTTC
CASSLAFSGRDYEQYF
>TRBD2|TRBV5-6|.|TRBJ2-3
TGTGCCAGCAGCGAAACCGGGGGGGCCGAGGATACGCAGTATTTT
CASSETGGAEDTQYF
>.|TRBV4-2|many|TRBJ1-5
TGTGCCAGCAGCCAGGGATTTAGGAATCAGCCCCAGCATTTT
CASSQGFRNQPQHF
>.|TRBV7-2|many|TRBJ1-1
TGTGCCAGCAGCAATCCAACACAGGGAGTCACTGAAGCTTTCTTT
CASSNPTQGVTEAFF
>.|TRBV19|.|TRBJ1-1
TGTGCCAGTAGTATAGTAGGCGGAACTGAAGCTTTCTTT
CASSIVGGTEAFF
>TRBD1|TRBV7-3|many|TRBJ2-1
TGTGCCAGCAGCCGTGACAGGGGCTCCTACAATGAGCAGTTCTTC
CASSRDRGSYNEQFF
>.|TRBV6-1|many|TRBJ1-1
TGTGCCAGCAGCAGACGGGGAGTAGAAGCTTTCTTT
CASSRRGVEAFF
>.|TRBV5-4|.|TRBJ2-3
TGTGCCAGCAGCTTGGCTCGGTCTAGTCCGTCTCACCGCACAGATACGCAGTATTTT
CASSLARSSPSHRTDTQYF
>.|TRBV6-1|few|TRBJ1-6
TGTGCCAGCAGCCCTGTGGGGGTATCGCCCCTCCACTTT
CASSPVGVSPLHF
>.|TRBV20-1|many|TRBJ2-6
TGCAGTTCATCTCGCTCTGGGGCCAACGTCCTGACTTTC
CSSSRSGANVLTF
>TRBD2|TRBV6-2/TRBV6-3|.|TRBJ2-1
TGTGCCAGCACCCGAACTAGCGGGGGGGCCCATGAGCAGTTCTTC
CASTRTSGGAHEQFF
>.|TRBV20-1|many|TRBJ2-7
TGCAGTGCTAGAACCGTTCCCTACGAGCAGTACTTC
CSARTVPYEQYF
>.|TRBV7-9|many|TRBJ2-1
TGTGCCAGCAGCTTAGTTATGACCGTAGTAAGTCAGTTCTTC
CASSLVMTVVSQFF
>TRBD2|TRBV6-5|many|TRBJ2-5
TGTGCCAGCAGTTACTCCGGGACTAGCGGACAAGAGACCCAGTACTTC
CASSYSGTSGQETQYF
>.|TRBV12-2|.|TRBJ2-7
TGTGTATCGGGTCTAAAGTTTTACGAGCAGTACTTC
CVSGLKFYEQYF
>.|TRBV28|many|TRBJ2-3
TGTGCCAGCAGTTCGTATGCAGGCATCCCAGATACGCAGTATTTT
CASSSYAGIPDTQYF
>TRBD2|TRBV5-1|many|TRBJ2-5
TGCGCCAGCAGCTTGGGTAGCGGGCCAATGGGGACCCAGTACTTC
CASSLGSGPMGTQYF
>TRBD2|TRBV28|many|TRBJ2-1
TGTGCCAGCAGTTCCCTAGCGGGAGTCTATGAGCAGTTCTTC
CASSSLAGVYEQFF
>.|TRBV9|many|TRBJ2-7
TGTGCCAGCAGCTCGGGACAACTCTACGAGCAGTACTTC
CASSSGQLYEQYF
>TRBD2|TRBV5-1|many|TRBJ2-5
TGCGCCAGCAGCCCCACTCGTTCGACTAGCACAGGAGAGACCCAGTACTTC
CASSPTRSTSTGETQYF
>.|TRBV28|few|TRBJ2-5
TGTGCCAGCAGTTTACTAGGCAGTCATGAGACCCAGTACTTC
CASSLLGSHETQYF
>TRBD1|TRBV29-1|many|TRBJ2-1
TGCAGCGTTGAGAAGAGGGGGACAGGGGGTTCCTATGAGCAGTTCTTC
CSVEKRGTGGSYEQFF
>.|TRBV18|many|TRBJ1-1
TGTGCCAGCTCACCCCTTGGACAGAGAGACACTGAAGCTTTCTTT
CASSPLGQRDTEAFF
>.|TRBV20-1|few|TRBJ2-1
TGCAGTGCTGCTGCGGACAGTTACAATGAGCAGTTCTTC
CSAAADSYNEQFF
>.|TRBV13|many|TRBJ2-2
TGTGCCAGCAGCTTATCAAGACTCGCGAACACCGGGGAGCTGTTTTTT
CASSLSRLANTGELFF
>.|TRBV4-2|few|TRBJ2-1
TGTGCCAGCAGCCAAGTAGCCTCACACAATGAGCAGTTCTTC
CASSQVASHNEQFF
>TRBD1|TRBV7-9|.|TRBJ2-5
TGTGCCAGCAGCTTGATAAACAGGGGGCAGACCCAGTACTTC
CASSLINRGQTQYF
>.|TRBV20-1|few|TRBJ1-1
TGCAGTGCTAAACCCGGACCGAGCACTGAAGCTTTCTTT
CSAKPGPSTEAFF
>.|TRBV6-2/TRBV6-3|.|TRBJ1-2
TGTGCCAGCAGTTCTCCCCCTGGCTACACCTTC
CASSSPPGYTF
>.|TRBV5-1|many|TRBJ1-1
TGCGCCAGCAGCTTGGTCTCCCAGGGCACTGAAGCTTTCTTT
CASSLVSQGTEAFF
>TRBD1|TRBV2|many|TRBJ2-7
TGTGCCAGCATATCGGACAGGCACTCCTACGAGCAGTACTTC
CASISDRHSYEQYF